This paragraph reports one TCR beta chain. This sample is part of a study of blood T cell repertoires in COVID-19. Trimming cost V 6 bases and J 2 bases, with 9 bases left between them. In germline, CDR1 is SGHVS, CDR2 FQNEAQ. The CDR3 length is 13 residues. Libraries were prepared by immunoSEQ multiplex PCR; TCRdb keeps only in-frame clonotypes and omits some of them. Of over 250,000 clones listed, 83% are singletons. The genes are TRBV7-8 and TRBJ2-3; D is unclear. The sample was peripheral blood. The source is a woman in her 50s who had recovered from COVID-19. The CDR3 sequence is CASSFSTTDTQYF. The CDR3, as DNA: TGTGCCAGCAGTTTCAGTACCACAGATACGCAGTATTTT.